In its sample, the clone carrying this T cell receptor beta chain was seen a few times. Its target is unknown. The sample comes from a study of T cell repertoires in cytomegalovirus infection. Study at large: Epitope selection comprised recently identified HLA-C-restricted CMV epitopes and well-studied HLA-B-restricted CMV epitopes. Both CMV infection and a matching HLA type were indicated by public TCR beta signatures.

Study outcomes and limitations: Cumulative public TCR beta family frequency identified CMV carriers with the relevant HLA. Dominating the ex vivo response were TCR beta clonotypes that were CMV-specific and HLA-C-restricted.

TCRdb reprocessed the reads with MiXCR, giving one entry per CDR3 protein. Seen here are 650,000 to 850,000 distinct CDR3 sequences, about 29% observed once, and the top ten hold around 13%. This specimen consisted of cultured CD8+ T cells from PBMCs, obtained from culture after CMV antigen stimulation. This receptor was identified in a human donor in good health (CMV status not recorded). Some clones in this sample may be carry-over from other donors' samples.

The DNA for the CDR3 is TGTGCCAGCAGCCAGGACCGTACTCGGTACTCTGGAAACACCATATATTTT. It translates to CASSQDRTRYSGNTIYF. This sequence joins TRBV4-2 and TRBJ1-3; D is undetermined. Germline loops: CDR1 LGHNA, CDR2 YNFKEQ. V dropped 3 bases and J dropped 0 bases, with 15 bases sitting between them. The CDR3 has 17 amino acids.